This is a list of T cell receptor beta chains from one sample in a study of blood T cells in healthy people across ages. A single record per CDR3 protein comes from TCRdb applying MiXCR to the 5' RACE reads. The sample lists about 1.4 million distinct CDR3 sequences; around 55% were seen once. Source material: blood. The receptor source for this set is a man aged 18 to 30 in good health. Both conserved end residues are trimmed from each CDR3.

V	J	CDR3
TRBV6-5	TRBJ2-1	ASSYVTGNNNEQF
TRBV6-2/TRBV6-3	TRBJ1-1	ASSNRGLGNTEAF
TRBV5-1	TRBJ2-3	ASSLRLARDTQY
TRBV20-1	TRBJ2-3	SAHDQWSSTDTQY
TRBV20-1	TRBJ2-5	GAFSGRETQY
TRBV7-9	TRBJ2-1	ASTRDRGHNEQF
TRBV20-1	TRBJ1-3	SARDHRAGNTIY
TRBV25-1	TRBJ2-7	ASSELTHGLADYEQY
TRBV7-2	TRBJ2-7	ASTPGGTTVYEQY
TRBV4-1	.	ASSQDPGGDYEQY
TRBV4-2	TRBJ2-3	ASSQVQSSDADTQY
TRBV4-2	TRBJ2-1	ASSHAGGPEVALGEQF
TRBV10-3	TRBJ1-6	AISIKQGTNSPLH
TRBV4-3	TRBJ2-1	ASSQLDRNEQF
TRBV6-4	TRBJ2-1	ASSDQAGDYNEQF
TRBV29-1	.	SVMGVGPYEQY
TRBV6-1	TRBJ2-1	ASSVDGTSVHNEQF
TRBV5-1	TRBJ2-3	ASSLTSGGFTDTQY
TRBV29-1	TRBJ1-2	SAQGDYGYT
TRBV15	TRBJ2-3	ATSRALSGGRESTDTQY
TRBV12-3/TRBV12-4	TRBJ1-1	ASSLVSSGTEAF
TRBV9	TRBJ2-3	ASSVEILAGGPGDTQY
TRBV4-2	TRBJ2-2	ASSQDPLGDTGELF
TRBV6-1	.	ASSPTGGEYEQY
TRBV4-1	TRBJ2-3	ASSQDPSPASGDTQY
TRBV28	TRBJ2-3	ANTEMGVAGAGDTQY
TRBV6-5	TRBJ2-1	ASSYQGRGNEQF
TRBV27	TRBJ1-2	ASMGTGRSPGYT
TRBV7-6	TRBJ1-3	ASSPRGERGNTIY
TRBV12-3/TRBV12-4	TRBJ2-7	ASSLQAEQY
TRBV10-1	TRBJ2-1	ASTGGSGRANSYNEQF
TRBV28	TRBJ2-1	ASTSRAYNEQF
TRBV5-1	TRBJ2-7	ASSLEDSYEQY
TRBV12-3/TRBV12-4	.	ASSLGRDRENEQY
TRBV11-2	TRBJ1-2	AGSFWAGLSGYT
TRBV29-1	TRBJ2-1	SVEAVYNEQF
TRBV20-1	TRBJ2-1	SAGLRGIYNEQF
TRBV29-1	TRBJ2-5	SVAQPGLAGGLGETQY
TRBV29-1	TRBJ2-7	SVAQGSYEQY
TRBV29-1	TRBJ2-7	SVVREDYEQY
TRBV27	TRBJ2-2	ASTTSGGLGGELF
TRBV7-2	TRBJ2-1	ASSQGGASIYEQF
TRBV6-5	TRBJ2-5	ASSYGTSGSETQY
TRBV13	TRBJ2-6	ASSLGVGAGANVLT
TRBV25-1	TRBJ1-3	ASSDLTGGYSGNTIY
TRBV11-2	TRBJ2-7	ASSLDQWGTSGSGETRY
TRBV28	TRBJ1-1	ASGTRQGAGTEAF
TRBV12-3/TRBV12-4	TRBJ2-7	ASGSAGTGVPYEQY
TRBV6-2/TRBV6-3	TRBJ2-5	ASSYSWWRRYQETQY
TRBV6-2/TRBV6-3	TRBJ1-2	ASSYTLGVNYGYT
TRBV7-8	TRBJ2-1	ASNQDGNEQF
TRBV5-1	.	ASSLQSGRMAKNIQY
TRBV2	TRBJ2-7	ASNVRGLAREQY
TRBV6-2/TRBV6-3	TRBJ1-2	ASQWRTNYGYT
TRBV28	TRBJ2-7	ASWVAGNSYEQY
TRBV6-6	TRBJ2-3	ASRLTASDTQY
TRBV20-1	TRBJ2-2	SATPQNTGELF